One sample yielded the 10 T cell receptor beta chains listed below, sequenced in a study of cytotoxic CD8 clonotypes in ibrutinib-treated CLL. TCRdb's table, derived via immunoSEQ multiplex PCR, lists solely in-frame clones and lacks some. The data show about 57,000 clones, with over 55% seen just once and roughly 20% held by the top ten. Sample: PBMCs, taken after 24 months of ibrutinib treatment. The receptors originated from a human donor with chronic lymphocytic leukemia.

This clone was recorded many times. The chain combines TRBV18 with TRBJ1-1, with 7 bases aligning to TRBD1. Losses at the gene ends were 3 bases for V and 10 bases for J; bases not matched to a gene: 8. CDR3 length: 13 residues. Germline loops: CDR1 KGHSH, CDR2 LQKENI. The CDR3 spells CASSPPRQGLAFF. The CDR3 DNA follows: TGTGCCAGCTCACCCCCGCGACAGGGTTTAGCTTTCTTT.

This chain links TRBV9 with TRBJ1-1; 7 bases are shared with TRBD1. Germline V gene sequence: CDR1 SGDLS, CDR2 YYNGEE. This CDR3 has 15 amino acids. J was trimmed by 6 bases and V by 2 bases; bases with no gene match: 10. The DNA for the CDR3 is TGTGCCAGCAGCGTCGCCCCAGGGGGGCGGCCTGAAGCTTTCTTT. It codes for CASSVAPGGRPEAFF. The entire variable domain, with the rest obtained from reference TRBV9 and TRBJ1-1, is as follows: DSGVTQTPKHLITATGQRVTLRCSPRSGDLSVYWYQQSLDQGLQFLIQYYNGEERAKGNILERFSAQQFPDLHSELNLSSLELGDSALYFCASSVAPGGRPEAFFGQGTRLTVV.

The chain carries TRBV6-6 and TRBJ2-3; 9 bases are a match to TRBD2. The CDR3 runs 15 residues. V shed 6 bases and J 2 bases; nucleotides not matched to a gene: 6. From germline, CDR1 is MNHNY and CDR2 SVGAGI (reference sequence). The CDR3 DNA is TGTGCCAGCAGGTATAGCGGGAGCCACACAGATACGCAGTATTTT. Translation: CASRYSGSHTDTQYF.

This clone occurred many times. The genes are TRBV27 and TRBJ1-5; TRBD1 is a possible D gene (5 bases). This CDR3 is 14 amino acids long. Germline lookup yields CDR1 MNHEY and CDR2 SMNVEV (reference sequence). The V end lost 2 bases, the J end lost 6 bases, and 11 bases lay between the germline ends. CDR3 sequence reads: CASSLDGAFQPQHF. The CDR3 DNA sequence: TGTGCCAGCAGTTTAGACGGGGCGTTTCAGCCCCAGCATTTT.

This clone was detected ten times or more. The chain uses TRBV2 and TRBJ2-4; no definite D call. V was trimmed by 8 bases and J by 1 base, leaving 9 bases between them. The CDR3 runs to 13 residues. CDR1 and CDR2 (germline): SNHLY, FYNNEI. The CDR3 sequence: CASGLMAKNIQYF. The CDR3, as DNA: TGTGCCAGCGGATTAATGGCCAAAAACATTCAGTACTTC.

This clone showed up many times. The gene calls are TRBV6-5 and TRBJ2-7; 7 nucleotides line up with TRBD2. CDR3 length: 15 amino acids. V was clipped by 2 bases and J by 3 bases; unmatched bases: 7. CDR1 MNHEY and CDR2 SVGAGI come from the germline V gene. The CDR3 protein is CASSYVPTSSYEQYF. The CDR3 DNA reads TGTGCCAGCAGTTACGTTCCGACTAGCAGCTACGAGCAGTACTTC.

This clone was counted at least ten times. V and J are TRBV9 and TRBJ2-4, with D hard to call. Germline V gene sequence: CDR1 SGDLS, CDR2 YYNGEE. CDR3 length equals 13 residues. Trimming removed 0 bases at V and 9 bases at J, with 10 bases between. CDR3 nucleotide sequence: TGTGCCAGCAGCGTAGAAGGAATAGGCATTCAGTACTTC. This encodes CASSVEGIGIQYF.

This clone was observed a few times. The chain recombines TRBV28 with TRBJ2-7; D tentatively reads TRBD1 or TRBD2 (5 bases each). The CDR3 sequence is 15 residues long. The V end lost 3 bases, the J end lost 9 bases, and 21 bases lay between the germline ends. Germline loops: CDR1 MDHEN, CDR2 SYDVKM. The CDR3 bases are TGTGCCAGCAGTTTTCTTGGGACGGGCAAAAACGTGCAGTACTTC. This translates into CASSFLGTGKNVQYF.

V gene TRBV7-6 combines with J gene TRBJ2-7; D perhaps matches TRBD1 (6 bases). This CDR3 region has 12 residues. Trimming took off 4 bases at V and 4 bases at J, with 8 bases between the two ends. Per germline, CDR1 SGHVS and CDR2 FNYEAQ. The CDR3 nucleotides read TGTGCCAGCAGCTGCCAGGGGTACGAGCAGTACGTC. This translates into CASSCQGYEQYV.

This clone has a handful of counts. The chain carries TRBV5-1 and TRBJ2-2; tentative D call: TRBD2 (6 bases). This CDR3 region has 14 residues. The V end was cut by 5 bases, the J end by 4 bases, with 12 bases between. Germline V gene lookup returns CDR1 SGHRS and CDR2 YFSETQ. The CDR3 loop reads CASRRLGVTGELFF. The CDR3 DNA follows: TGCGCCAGCAGGAGACTAGGGGTCACCGGGGAGCTGTTTTTT.